A single sample gave rise to the 27 T cell receptor beta chains below, sequenced in a study of early T cells in non-severe SARS-CoV-2 infection. TCRdb re-analysed the 5' RACE reads in MiXCR, keeping a single row per CDR3 protein. The sample has 35,000 to 45,000 distinct CDR3 sequences; 7.5% to 9% are singletons. Sequencing was performed on whole blood, taken at baseline. Receptors originate from an adult who was a healthcare worker with PCR-confirmed SARS-CoV-2 infection or an uninfected control (not recorded which).

This clonotype was seen only a few times. This chain links TRBV19 with TRBJ2-1, with 11 bases aligning to TRBD2. CDR1 is LNHDA and CDR2 is SQIVND in the germline V gene (reference sequence). J was trimmed by 6 bases and V by 10 bases; bases with no gene match: 23. This CDR3 has 19 residues. The CDR3 bases are TGTGCCAACCGCGTCTTCCATATCAACTTAGCGGGGGGGATCAATGAGCAGTTCTTC. It specifies CANRVFHINLAGGINEQFF.

This clonotype was observed at least ten times. The rearrangement links TRBV19 to TRBJ2-4, with D tentatively TRBD2 (7 bases). Germline V CDR1 and CDR2: LNHDA, SQIVND (reference sequence). Between the trimmed V and J ends, which lost 10 bases and 6 bases, there was a span of 22 bases. This CDR3 is 15 amino acids long. The CDR3 protein is CATDNGEGDLNIQYF. The CDR3 DNA is TGTGCCACGGACAACGGGGAGGGGGACCTAAACATTCAGTACTTC.

This clonotype was found a few times. CDR3 sequence reads: CASSLSRGYNSPLHF. CDR3 sequence (DNA): TGTGCCAGCAGTTTATCCAGGGGTTATAATTCACCCCTCCACTTT. This chain links TRBV27 with TRBJ1-6; the D gene is possibly TRBD1 (6 bases). CDR3 size: 15 residues. V shed 0 bases and J shed 4 bases, with 7 bases lying between them. In germline, CDR1 is MNHEY, CDR2 SMNVEV (reference sequence).

The rearrangement joins TRBV27 to TRBJ2-6; D is undetermined. This CDR3 has 14 residues. CDR1 and CDR2 from the germline V gene are MNHEY and SMNVEV (reference sequence). Trimming left V 1 base short and J 0 bases short, with 1 base between. CDR3 region: CASSLYSGANVLTF. For the CDR3, the DNA is TGTGCCAGCAGTTTATACTCTGGGGCCAACGTCCTGACTTTC.

This clonotype occurred many times. The rearrangement uses TRBV19 and TRBJ2-1; perhaps TRBD2 as D (5 bases). This CDR3 contains 10 residues. Trimming pared 9 bases from V and 9 bases from J, leaving 9 bases between. The germline gives CDR1 LNHDA, CDR2 SQIVND (reference sequence). CDR3 nucleotide sequence: TGTGCCAGATTCAGCGGTGAGCAGTTCTTC. It codes for CARFSGEQFF.

In its sample, this clonotype was seen many times. The CDR3 sequence is CAISVRGGTQRDSPLHF. The CDR3 DNA is TGTGCCATCAGTGTCAGAGGGGGTACCCAGCGAGATTCACCCCTCCACTTT. This chain joins TRBV10-3 and TRBJ1-6, with TRBD1 as a possible D gene (6 bases). V dropped 4 bases and J dropped 8 bases, with 21 bases sitting between them. CDR3 length: 17 amino acids. CDR1 is ENHRY, CDR2 SYGVKD, per germline.

The genes are TRBV25-1 and TRBJ1-2, with D uncertain. This CDR3 comprises 17 residues. Trimming cost V 5 bases and J 3 bases, with 22 bases left between them. Germline assignment: CDR1 MGHDK and CDR2 SYGVNS. The CDR3 sequence: CASSPGIGLRPDYGYTF. The DNA for the CDR3 is TGTGCCAGCAGTCCCGGGATCGGCCTCCGACCGGACTATGGCTACACCTTC.

This clonotype was seen more than once but under ten times. The chain uses TRBV7-9 and TRBJ2-5, with TRBD2 as a possible D gene (6 bases). The germline CDR1 and CDR2 sequences are SEHNR and FQNEAQ (reference sequence). Between the trimmed V and J ends, which lost 5 bases and 5 bases, there was a span of 15 bases. The CDR3 extends over 14 amino acids. The CDR3 sequence is CASSPSGSVETQYF. CDR3 DNA sequence: TGTGCCAGCAGCCCCAGCGGGTCAGTGGAGACCCAGTACTTC.

Of note for this clonotype: A much larger clone differs from this one at a single base, so this may be a read error. The chain employs TRBV7-8 and TRBJ2-5; 8 nucleotides line up with TRBD1. V was clipped by 3 bases and J by 5 bases; unmatched bases: 8. Germline loops: CDR1 SGHVS, CDR2 FQNEAQ. This CDR3 spans 15 amino acids. CDR3 amino acids: CASSFRTTGDETQYF. In DNA, the CDR3 is TGTGCCAGCAGCTTCAGAACGACAGGGGATGAGACCCAGTACTTC.

The chain links TRBV30 to TRBJ2-1; 11 nucleotides match TRBD2. The V and J ends lost 4 bases and 8 bases, in that order; junction bases with no gene match: 4. CDR1 is GTSNPN, CDR2 SVGIG, per germline (reference sequence). The CDR3 extends over 13 amino acids. CDR3: CAWKLAGGYEQFF. CDR3 sequence (DNA): TGTGCCTGGAAGCTAGCGGGGGGCTATGAGCAGTTCTTC.

This clonotype turned up a few times. The chain recombines TRBV11-2 with TRBJ1-2; the D is unclear. V was trimmed by 5 bases and J by 8 bases, leaving 15 bases between them. The CDR3 is 13 amino acids. The germline gives CDR1 SGHAT, CDR2 FQNNGV. The CDR3 region is CASSPQQRAGYTF. The CDR3 DNA reads TGTGCCAGCAGCCCACAGCAAAGGGCAGGCTACACCTTC.

This chain connects TRBV28 to TRBJ1-2; no clear D gene. Trimming stripped 2 bases from V and 6 bases from J, with 7 bases between. CDR3 length: 12 amino acids. Germline lookup yields CDR1 MDHEN and CDR2 SYDVKM. CDR3 nucleotide sequence: TGTGCCAGCAGTTTAAATGCGAATGGCTACACCTTC. Translating gives CASSLNANGYTF.

This clonotype was seen more than once but under ten times. The chain links TRBV24-1 to TRBJ2-3; D is ambiguous. Germline loops: CDR1 KGHDR, CDR2 SFDVKD. Trimming pared 4 bases from V and 0 bases from J, leaving 16 bases between. This CDR3 has 17 residues. In DNA, the CDR3 is TGTGCCACCAGTGACCGCGGACGTAAGGCTAGCACAGATACGCAGTATTTT. Protein product: CATSDRGRKASTDTQYF.

This clonotype has ten or more counts. The chain employs TRBV10-1 and TRBJ1-1, with D possibly being TRBD1 (6 bases). CDR3 length equals 11 residues. Trimming took off 6 bases at V and 5 bases at J, with 7 bases between the two ends. Germline CDR1 reads WNHNN; CDR2 reads SYGVQD (reference sequence). The CDR3 loop is CASSRGTEAFF. The CDR3, as DNA: TGCGCCAGCAGCAGGGGAACTGAAGCTTTCTTT.

This chain connects TRBV6-1 to TRBJ2-1; the D is unclear. The length of the CDR3 is 13 residues. Germline CDR1 is MNHNS and CDR2 is SASEGT. V was trimmed by 9 bases and J by 0 bases, leaving 9 bases between them. The DNA of the CDR3 is TGTGCCAGTCGGGTAAGCTCCTACAATGAGCAGTTCTTC. Its translation is CASRVSSYNEQFF.

In regard to this clonotype: A much larger clone lies one base from this, so it may be a read error. DNA for the CDR3: TGTGCCAGCAGCTTTAGCGGGGGGACAACAGATACGCAGTATTTT. It translates to CASSFSGGTTDTQYF. This sequence joins TRBV6-5 and TRBJ2-3; TRBD2 agrees at 10 bases. Germline CDR1 and CDR2: MNHEY and SVGAGI. The ends lost 6 bases at V and 3 bases at J; junction bases unmatched: 6. This CDR3 contains 15 residues.

This clonotype occurred a few times. V usage is TRBV5-1 and J usage is TRBJ2-5, with D tentatively TRBD1 or TRBD2 (5 bases each). The CDR3 spans 11 residues. The V end was cut by 6 bases, the J end by 5 bases, with 8 bases between. The germline V gene has CDR1 SGHRS and CDR2 YFSETQ. DNA for the CDR3: TGCGCCAGCAATGAGGGGGAGACCCAGTACTTC. This sequence encodes CASNEGETQYF.

The CDR3, as DNA: TGTGCCAGCAGACGTACCCCGGACGGTGAGCAGTTCTTC. Residues: CASRRTPDGEQFF. The chain is built from TRBV6-5 and TRBJ2-1; D not certain. The CDR3 totals 13 residues. Germline V gives CDR1 MNHEY, CDR2 SVGAGI. Trimming left V 6 bases short and J 9 bases short, with 15 bases between.

V gene TRBV28 combines with J gene TRBJ2-7, with a weak D call TRBD1 (6 bases). V was clipped by 3 bases and J by 3 bases, with 9 bases between them. There are 13 residues in the CDR3. The V gene's germline CDR1 is MDHEN and CDR2 SYDVKM. The CDR3: CASSFSGVYEQYF. For the CDR3, the DNA is TGTGCCAGCAGTTTCTCAGGGGTCTACGAGCAGTACTTC. Full variable domain (rest looked up from reference TRBV28 and TRBJ2-7): DVKVTQSSRYLVKRTGEKVFLECVQDMDHENMFWYRQDPGLGLRLIYFSYDVKMKEKGDIPEGYSVSREKKERFSLILESASTNQTSMYLCASSFSGVYEQYFGPGTRLTVT.

There are a few counts of this clonotype. This chain joins TRBV18 and TRBJ2-3; tentatively, D is TRBD1 or TRBD2 (5 bases each). The V end was cut by 1 base, the J end by 0 bases, with 8 bases between. CDR1 is KGHSH and CDR2 is LQKENI in the germline V gene. CDR3 size: 15 residues. This CDR3 reads CASSPRGDSTDTQYF. CDR3 bases: TGTGCCAGCTCACCACGAGGGGATAGCACAGATACGCAGTATTTT.

The chain employs TRBV12-3 or TRBV12-4 and TRBJ1-2, with D maybe TRBD1 (5 bases). V shed 6 bases and J shed 1 base, with 15 bases lying between them. The CDR3 runs to 15 residues. The CDR3: CASSLGPQNNYGYTF. As DNA, the CDR3 is TGTGCCAGCAGCCTGGGGCCACAAAATAACTATGGCTACACCTTC.

This rearrangement joins TRBV11-3 to TRBJ2-1; TRBD2 matches 11 bases. CDR1 and CDR2 from the germline V gene are SGHNT and YENEEA. The CDR3 length is 16 residues. The V gene end was trimmed by 5 bases and the J gene end by 3 bases; junction bases not matched to a gene: 6. The CDR3 spells CASSPLAGGHYNEQFF. The CDR3 DNA sequence: TGTGCCAGCAGCCCCTTAGCGGGGGGGCACTACAATGAGCAGTTCTTC.

There are a few counts of this clonotype. The chain joins TRBV6-2 or TRBV6-3 to TRBJ2-1, with D possibly matching TRBD1 (5 bases). The germline V gene has CDR1 MNHEY and CDR2 SVGEGT. The CDR3 loop spans 12 amino acids. Trimming took 5 bases from V and 6 from J, leaving 8 bases between them. Here the CDR3 reads CASSLQVNEQFF. In nucleotides, the CDR3 is TGTGCCAGCAGTCTACAGGTCAATGAGCAGTTCTTC.

In its sample, this clonotype was seen once. The V call is TRBV5-1, the J call TRBJ2-3; 9 bases are shared with TRBD2. The V segment lost 6 bases and the J segment 0 bases; nucleotides outside the gene matches: 5. The length of the CDR3 is 15 residues. Germline V gene sequence: CDR1 SGHRS, CDR2 YFSETQ. CDR3 sequence (DNA): TGCGCCAGCAAGGCTAGCGGGGATAGCACAGATACGCAGTATTTT. It is translated as CASKASGDSTDTQYF. Using reference TRBV5-1 and TRBJ2-3 for the parts outside the CDR3, the full variable domain is KAGVTQTPRYLIKTRGQQVTLSCSPISGHRSVSWYQQTPGQGLQFLFEYFSETQRNKGNFPGRFSGRQFSNSRSEMNVSTLELGDSALYLCASKASGDSTDTQYFGPGTRLTVL.

The chain recombines TRBV21-1 with TRBJ2-7; the table gives TRBD1 as D, unverified against the DNA. TRBV21-1 is an annotated pseudogene. This CDR3 spans 15 amino acids. The CDR3 protein is CASSNRDRGYYEQYF. CDR3 in DNA: TGTGCCAGCAGCAACCGGGACAGGGGCTACTACGAGCAGTACTTC.

This clonotype was detected a few times. The V gene is TRBV7-9, the J gene TRBJ2-1; the D gene is possibly TRBD2 (5 bases). V was trimmed by 0 bases and J by 2 bases, leaving 8 bases between them. CDR3 length equals 15 residues. Germline-derived CDR1 and CDR2 are SEHNR and FQNEAQ (reference sequence). CDR3: CASSLASGTYNEQFF. CDR3 bases: TGTGCCAGCAGCTTAGCCAGCGGTACCTACAATGAGCAGTTCTTC.

In this sample, this clonotype turned up many times. V is TRBV12-3 or TRBV12-4 and J is TRBJ1-3; TRBD1 aligns across 9 bases. Trimming at V came to 7 bases and at J to 0 bases, leaving 7 bases not matched to a gene. This CDR3 contains 16 residues. This CDR3 reads CASTTRDRDSGNTIYF. The CDR3 DNA reads as TGTGCCAGCACCACTCGGGACAGGGACTCTGGAAACACCATATATTTT.